This is a list of T cell receptor beta chains from one sample in a study of post-analysis software for immune sequencing data. MiXCR, run by TCRdb on the PCR reads, gives a single entry per CDR3 protein. The data show hundreds of thousands of distinct CDR3 sequences, roughly 58% seen once. Material: blood. All receptors derive from a girl between 10 and 17 years old with multiple sclerosis. Both conserved end residues are part of each CDR3. The D gene is left open where the match is weak. For some rows the clone size is stated as once, few or many, or as a class when expanded; others skip it.

V	size	D	J	DNA	CDR3
TRBV7-6	once	.	TRBJ2-1	TGTGCCAGCAGCCATAGGACTAAGGGATATGAGCAGTTCTTC	CASSHRTKGYEQFF
TRBV10-3	.	TRBD1	TRBJ1-1	TGTGCCATTAGAGCACGGACAGGGGCCTTGAACACTGAAGCTTTCTTT	CAIRARTGALNTEAFF
TRBV29-1	few	TRBD2	TRBJ2-5	TGCAGCGTTGAGATCGCGGGGGAACTAAACGAAGAGACCCAGTACTTC	CSVEIAGELNEETQYF
TRBV29-1	few	TRBD2	TRBJ2-5	TGCAGCGTTGACTCTAGCGGGGCCATTTCGGGGACCCAGTACTTC	CSVDSSGAISGTQYF
TRBV10-3	.	TRBD1	TRBJ1-5	TGTGCCGTCCGGGACAGCCGAGGGAATCAGCCCCAGCATTTT	CAVRDSRGNQPQHF
TRBV2	few	TRBD1	TRBJ2-5	TGTGCCAGCATCGTAGGGGACAGGGGCCAAGAGACCCAGTACTTC	CASIVGDRGQETQYF
TRBV5-1	.	.	TRBJ2-4	TGCGCCAGCAGCCTGTCACAGGGAATTGTGTACTTC	CASSLSQGIVYF
TRBV7-9	few	.	TRBJ2-3	TGTGCCAGCAGCTTAGCATCGGCGCTCACAGATACGCAGTATTTT	CASSLASALTDTQYF
TRBV20-1	few	.	TRBJ2-5	TGCAGTGCTAGAGACCCGCTCCGACAAGAGACCCAGTACTTC	CSARDPLRQETQYF
TRBV27	.	TRBD2	TRBJ2-5	TGTGCCAGCAGTCGGGTAGCGGGCCAACCGGGCGGGCAGTACTTC	CASSRVAGQPGGQYF
TRBV29-1	once	TRBD2	TRBJ2-5	TGCAGAGCCACGGGACTAGCGAATCAAGAGACCCAGTACTTC	CRATGLANQETQYF
TRBV6-1	.	TRBD1	TRBJ1-1	TGTGCCAGCAGGAGGACAGGGCCTATGGCGAACACTGAAGCTTTCTTT	CASRRTGPMANTEAFF
TRBV29-1	.	TRBD1	TRBJ2-3	TGCAGCGTCGATCGCGTTCCGGGACAGTACACAGATACGCAGTATTTT	CSVDRVPGQYTDTQYF
TRBV5-1	.	.	TRBJ1-2	TGCGCCAGCAGCTTGGATCCGTCCGGGGGGTATGGCTACACCTTC	CASSLDPSGGYGYTF
TRBV6-5	.	.	TRBJ2-2	TGTGCCACCTTTACGAGACAGCGTACCACCGGGGAGCTGTTTTTT	CATFTRQRTTGELFF
TRBV3-1	.	.	TRBJ2-7	TGTGCCAGCAGCCAAAAATACAGGAACCACGAGCAGTACTTC	CASSQKYRNHEQYF
TRBV5-7	few	TRBD1	TRBJ2-7	TGTGCCAGCAGCTCCGGACAGGGTCTTCCCTACGAGCAGTACTTC	CASSSGQGLPYEQYF
TRBV4-1	few	.	TRBJ2-7	TGCGCCAGCAGCCAAGTCACCAGAGGACGCGAGCAGTACTTC	CASSQVTRGREQYF
TRBV20-1	.	.	TRBJ2-5	TGCAGTGCTAGACTAGCCGGGAGTGGGGAGACCCAGTACTTC	CSARLAGSGETQYF
TRBV11-2	few	.	TRBJ2-2	TGTGCCAGCAGCTTAGGCCCCGGACCCGGGGAGCTGTTTTTT	CASSLGPGPGELFF
TRBV7-9	.	TRBD1	TRBJ2-7	TGTGCCAGCAGCAACCGAGGGGGCAGGAACGAGCAGTACTTC	CASSNRGGRNEQYF
TRBV4-1	.	.	TRBJ2-7	TGCGCCAGCAGCCCCGGGAGTGGGGGCTCCTACGAGCAGTACTTC	CASSPGSGGSYEQYF